The T cell receptor beta chain under discussion was sequenced for a study of cytomegalovirus exposure and HLA in healthy donors. Study findings and constraints: CMV antigen specificity of a few CMV-associated chains was confirmed in vitro.

Primers: 60 Vbeta forward and 13 Jbeta reverse. This table comes from immunoSEQ multiplex PCR, and its TCRdb copy is limited to in-frame clones, with some not included. The sample includes tens of thousands of clones. The CDR3 sequence is 15 residues long. Germline V gene data show CDR1 as PRHDT and CDR2 as FYEKMQ (reference sequence). The trim removed 1 base at V and 2 bases at J, leaving 5 bases unmatched. Notes on this clone: The antigen remains undetermined.

Source material: PBMCs. The origin of this receptor is a man aged 18 to 30 in good health and CMV-seropositive. The gene calls are TRBV13 and TRBJ2-7, with TRBD1 matching 7 bases. CDR3 amino acids: CASSLARGRTYEQYF. In DNA, the CDR3 is TGTGCCAGCAGCTTAGCAAGGGGGCGGACCTACGAGCAGTACTTC.